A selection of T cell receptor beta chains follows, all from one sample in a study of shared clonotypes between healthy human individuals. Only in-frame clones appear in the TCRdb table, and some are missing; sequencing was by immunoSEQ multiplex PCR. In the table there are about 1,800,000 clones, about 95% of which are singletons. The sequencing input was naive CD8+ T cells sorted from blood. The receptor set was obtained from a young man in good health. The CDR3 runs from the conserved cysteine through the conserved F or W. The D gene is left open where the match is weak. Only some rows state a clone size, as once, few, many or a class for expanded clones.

CDR3aa: CASSPGLAGIYNEQFF; CDR3nt: TGCGCCAGCAGCCCCGGACTAGCGGGAATCTACAATGAGCAGTTCTTC; v_gene: TRBV4-1; j_gene: TRBJ2-1; abundance: .; d_gene: TRBD2
CDR3aa: CASSVGGQGYEQYF; CDR3nt: TGTGCCAGCAGCGTAGGAGGACAGGGTTACGAGCAGTACTTC; v_gene: TRBV9; j_gene: TRBJ2-7; abundance: .; d_gene: TRBD1
CDR3aa: CASSLGGEKLFF; CDR3nt: TGTGCCAGCAGTTTGGGTGGGGAAAAACTGTTTTTT; v_gene: TRBV5-6; j_gene: TRBJ1-4; abundance: .; d_gene: .
CDR3aa: CASSQEWTAYNEQFF; CDR3nt: TGCGCCAGCAGCCAAGAATGGACAGCCTACAATGAGCAGTTCTTC; v_gene: TRBV4-3; j_gene: TRBJ2-1; abundance: .; d_gene: .
CDR3aa: CASSYVRGADEQFF; CDR3nt: TGTGCCAGCAGTTACGTCCGCGGGGCTGACGAGCAGTTCTTC; v_gene: TRBV6-5; j_gene: TRBJ2-1; abundance: .; d_gene: .
CDR3aa: CASPVGGAMNTEAFF; CDR3nt: TGTGCCAGCCCGGTGGGAGGGGCGATGAACACTGAAGCTTTCTTT; v_gene: TRBV2; j_gene: TRBJ1-1; abundance: .; d_gene: .
CDR3aa: CASSEWGPDEQYF; CDR3nt: TGTGCCAGCAGTGAATGGGGGCCCGACGAGCAGTACTTC; v_gene: TRBV6-1; j_gene: TRBJ2-7; abundance: .; d_gene: .
CDR3aa: CASSPPQRVDQETQYF; CDR3nt: TGTGCCAGCAGCCCCCCCCAGCGGGTGGACCAAGAGACCCAGTACTTC; v_gene: TRBV7-9; j_gene: TRBJ2-5; abundance: .; d_gene: .
CDR3aa: CASRSDRVGAFF; CDR3nt: TGTGCCAGCAGGTCAGACAGGGTTGGAGCTTTCTTT; v_gene: TRBV7-9; j_gene: TRBJ1-1; abundance: .; d_gene: TRBD1
CDR3aa: CASSAGTPPEQYF; CDR3nt: TGTGCCAGCAGCGCGGGGACACCGCCTGAGCAGTACTTC; v_gene: TRBV9; j_gene: TRBJ2-7; abundance: .; d_gene: .
CDR3aa: CASSYSEYYGYTF; CDR3nt: TGTGCCAGCAGTTACTCCGAATACTATGGCTACACCTTC; v_gene: TRBV6-6; j_gene: TRBJ1-2; abundance: .; d_gene: .
CDR3aa: CASSIQSSYNEQFF; CDR3nt: TGTGCCAGCAGTATACAGAGCTCCTACAATGAGCAGTTCTTC; v_gene: TRBV6-5; j_gene: TRBJ2-1; abundance: .; d_gene: .
CDR3aa: CASSIGSGGDPTDTQYF; CDR3nt: TGTGCCAGTAGTATAGGGTCGGGGGGCGACCCCACAGATACGCAGTATTTT; v_gene: TRBV19; j_gene: TRBJ2-3; abundance: .; d_gene: .
CDR3aa: CASSHSNREIGYYEQYF; CDR3nt: TGTGCCAGCTCACATTCAAACCGGGAGATCGGGTATTACGAGCAGTACTTC; v_gene: TRBV18; j_gene: TRBJ2-7; abundance: .; d_gene: .
CDR3aa: CASSLRGGMRTDTQYF; CDR3nt: TGTGCCAGCAGTTTAAGGGGCGGGATGAGGACAGATACGCAGTATTTT; v_gene: TRBV27; j_gene: TRBJ2-3; abundance: .; d_gene: .
CDR3aa: CASSPPRGGQSYGYTF; CDR3nt: TGTGCCAGCAGCCCACCCCGGGGAGGGCAGAGTTATGGCTACACCTTC; v_gene: TRBV7-9; j_gene: TRBJ1-2; abundance: .; d_gene: .
CDR3aa: CASRGQTLATNEKLFF; CDR3nt: TGTGCCAGCCGGGGACAGACCCTTGCAACTAATGAAAAACTGTTTTTT; v_gene: TRBV28; j_gene: TRBJ1-4; abundance: .; d_gene: TRBD1
CDR3aa: CASSLGTSGNEQFF; CDR3nt: TGTGCCAGCAGCTTAGGGACTAGCGGCAATGAGCAGTTCTTC; v_gene: TRBV5-8; j_gene: TRBJ2-1; abundance: .; d_gene: TRBD2
CDR3aa: CAWSVRGAETGSGELFF; CDR3nt: TGTGCCTGGAGTGTACGAGGGGCCGAGACAGGGTCCGGGGAGCTGTTTTTT; v_gene: TRBV30; j_gene: TRBJ2-2; abundance: .; d_gene: TRBD1
CDR3aa: CASSLSPYYEQYF; CDR3nt: TGTGCCAGCAGTCTATCCCCATACTACGAGCAGTACTTC; v_gene: TRBV5-4; j_gene: TRBJ2-7; abundance: .; d_gene: .
CDR3aa: CASSLTGVNAYGYTF; CDR3nt: TGTGCCAGCAGTCTCACAGGGGTAAACGCCTATGGCTACACCTTC; v_gene: TRBV28; j_gene: TRBJ1-2; abundance: .; d_gene: TRBD1
CDR3aa: CASSLSPSSTDTQYF; CDR3nt: TGTGCCAGCAGTTTATCCCCTAGCAGCACAGATACGCAGTATTTT; v_gene: TRBV27; j_gene: TRBJ2-3; abundance: .; d_gene: .
CDR3aa: CASSQYTDTQYF; CDR3nt: TGTGCCAGCAGCCAATACACAGATACGCAGTATTTT; v_gene: TRBV7-9; j_gene: TRBJ2-3; abundance: .; d_gene: .
CDR3aa: CASSQARIGGLAGSYNEQFF; CDR3nt: TGCGCCAGCAGCCAAGCACGTATAGGGGGACTAGCGGGCTCCTACAATGAGCAGTTCTTC; v_gene: TRBV4-1; j_gene: TRBJ2-1; abundance: .; d_gene: TRBD2
CDR3aa: CASSSRDRKISYEQYF; CDR3nt: TGCGCCAGCAGCTCCCGGGACAGGAAAATCTCCTACGAGCAGTACTTC; v_gene: TRBV10-2; j_gene: TRBJ2-7; abundance: .; d_gene: TRBD1
CDR3aa: CASSVAADYEKLFF; CDR3nt: TGTGCCAGCAGCGTAGCCGCCGATTATGAAAAACTGTTTTTT; v_gene: TRBV9; j_gene: TRBJ1-4; abundance: .; d_gene: .
CDR3aa: CASSVSGGRPNEQFF; CDR3nt: TGTGCCAGCAGTGTTAGCGGGGGCCGGCCAAATGAGCAGTTCTTC; v_gene: TRBV6-5; j_gene: TRBJ2-1; abundance: .; d_gene: TRBD2
CDR3aa: CASSVSLGLGYSPLHF; CDR3nt: TGTGCCAGCAGCGTTTCATTGGGACTTGGGTATTCACCCCTCCACTTT; v_gene: TRBV27; j_gene: TRBJ1-6; abundance: .; d_gene: .
CDR3aa: CASSQETGPYEQYF; CDR3nt: TGTGCCAGCAGCCAAGAAACAGGGCCCTACGAGCAGTACTTC; v_gene: TRBV14; j_gene: TRBJ2-7; abundance: .; d_gene: .
CDR3aa: CASSEFQRDPTDTQYF; CDR3nt: TGTGCCAGCAGTGAGTTCCAGCGGGACCCCACAGATACGCAGTATTTT; v_gene: TRBV2; j_gene: TRBJ2-3; abundance: .; d_gene: TRBD2
CDR3aa: CASSLGDDSSYEQYF; CDR3nt: TGCGCCAGCAGCTTGGGAGACGACAGCTCCTACGAGCAGTACTTC; v_gene: TRBV5-1; j_gene: TRBJ2-7; abundance: .; d_gene: .
CDR3aa: CASSFGPGQGSYGYTF; CDR3nt: TGTGCCAGCAGCTTTGGACCGGGACAGGGTTCCTATGGCTACACCTTC; v_gene: TRBV7-9; j_gene: TRBJ1-2; abundance: .; d_gene: TRBD1
CDR3aa: CAITDGQYGYTF; CDR3nt: TGTGCCATCACCGACGGGCAGTATGGCTACACCTTC; v_gene: TRBV10-3; j_gene: TRBJ1-2; abundance: .; d_gene: .
CDR3aa: CAISETLAGEYDTQYF; CDR3nt: TGTGCCATCAGTGAGACTTTAGCGGGGGAATATGATACGCAGTATTTT; v_gene: TRBV10-3; j_gene: TRBJ2-3; abundance: .; d_gene: TRBD2
CDR3aa: CASSDGAGTEAFF; CDR3nt: TGCGCCAGCAGTGATGGGGCGGGCACTGAAGCTTTCTTT; v_gene: TRBV10-2; j_gene: TRBJ1-1; abundance: .; d_gene: .
CDR3aa: CASSEASASGGVWTGELFF; CDR3nt: TGTGCCAGCAGTGAAGCATCGGCTAGCGGGGGGGTTTGGACCGGGGAGCTGTTTTTT; v_gene: TRBV2; j_gene: TRBJ2-2; abundance: once; d_gene: TRBD2
CDR3aa: CASSPTVNTEAFF; CDR3nt: TGTGCCAGCAGCCCGACTGTGAACACTGAAGCCTTCTTT; v_gene: TRBV2; j_gene: TRBJ1-1; abundance: .; d_gene: .
CDR3aa: CASSQVIGTEAFF; CDR3nt: TGCGCCAGCAGCCAGGTTATAGGCACTGAAGCTTTCTTT; v_gene: TRBV4-1; j_gene: TRBJ1-1; abundance: .; d_gene: .
CDR3aa: CASSLAGSGANYGYTF; CDR3nt: TGTGCCAGCAGCTTGGCAGGTAGTGGAGCTAACTATGGCTACACCTTC; v_gene: TRBV5-6; j_gene: TRBJ1-2; abundance: .; d_gene: .
CDR3aa: CSVEDWQGVGEPYGYTF; CDR3nt: TGCAGCGTTGAAGATTGGCAGGGGGTGGGGGAGCCTTATGGCTACACCTTC; v_gene: TRBV29-1; j_gene: TRBJ1-2; abundance: .; d_gene: TRBD1
CDR3aa: CASSQVVERSTDTQYF; CDR3nt: TGCGCCAGCAGCCAAGTGGTTGAGAGAAGCACAGATACGCAGTATTTT; v_gene: TRBV4-1; j_gene: TRBJ2-3; abundance: .; d_gene: .
CDR3aa: CASSADRGDETQYF; CDR3nt: TGTGCCAGCAGCGCGGACAGGGGTGACGAGACCCAGTACTTC; v_gene: TRBV9; j_gene: TRBJ2-5; abundance: .; d_gene: TRBD1
CDR3aa: CASSPGTSGGYEQYF; CDR3nt: TGTGCCAGTAGTCCTGGGACTAGCGGGGGTTACGAGCAGTACTTC; v_gene: TRBV19; j_gene: TRBJ2-7; abundance: .; d_gene: TRBD2
CDR3aa: CANSGTGVNEQFF; CDR3nt: TGTGCCAACTCCGGGACAGGGGTCAATGAGCAGTTCTTC; v_gene: TRBV6-6; j_gene: TRBJ2-1; abundance: .; d_gene: TRBD1
CDR3aa: CASSQVWGAETQYF; CDR3nt: TGCGCCAGCAGCCAGGTTTGGGGAGCGGAGACCCAGTACTTC; v_gene: TRBV4-3; j_gene: TRBJ2-5; abundance: .; d_gene: .
CDR3aa: CASSLVSTDTQYF; CDR3nt: TGTGCCAGCAGTTTGGTGTCCACAGATACGCAGTATTTT; v_gene: TRBV27; j_gene: TRBJ2-3; abundance: .; d_gene: .
CDR3aa: CAISSSGASYNEQFF; CDR3nt: TGTGCCATCAGTTCTAGCGGGGCTTCATACAATGAGCAGTTCTTC; v_gene: TRBV10-3; j_gene: TRBJ2-1; abundance: .; d_gene: TRBD2
CDR3aa: CASSEAPGQGVATNEKLFF; CDR3nt: TGTGCCAGCAGTGAAGCCCCGGGACAGGGGGTAGCAACTAATGAAAAACTGTTTTTT; v_gene: TRBV2; j_gene: TRBJ1-4; abundance: .; d_gene: TRBD1
CDR3aa: CAEEGVNTEAFF; CDR3nt: TGTGCCGAAGAAGGGGTGAACACTGAAGCTTTCTTT; v_gene: TRBV7-9; j_gene: TRBJ1-1; abundance: .; d_gene: .
CDR3aa: CASSLTLGGGDTQYF; CDR3nt: TGTGCCAGCAGCTTAACACTCGGGGGTGGGGATACGCAGTATTTT; v_gene: TRBV7-9; j_gene: TRBJ2-3; abundance: .; d_gene: .
CDR3aa: CASSDGTSGGTGELFF; CDR3nt: TGCGCCAGCAGTGACGGGACTAGCGGGGGCACCGGGGAGCTGTTTTTT; v_gene: TRBV10-2; j_gene: TRBJ2-2; abundance: .; d_gene: TRBD2
CDR3aa: CAWRSGRELVGELFF; CDR3nt: TGTGCCTGGAGATCGGGCAGGGAGTTAGTCGGGGAGCTGTTTTTT; v_gene: TRBV30; j_gene: TRBJ2-2; abundance: .; d_gene: .
CDR3aa: CASSVGGGQHNEQFF; CDR3nt: TGTGCCAGCAGCGTAGGAGGAGGGCAGCACAATGAGCAGTTCTTC; v_gene: TRBV9; j_gene: TRBJ2-1; abundance: .; d_gene: .
CDR3aa: CASSFGPGNLDEQYF; CDR3nt: TGCGCCAGCAGCTTCGGGCCCGGTAATTTGGACGAGCAGTACTTC; v_gene: TRBV5-1; j_gene: TRBJ2-7; abundance: .; d_gene: .
CDR3aa: CASSLTPGGYEQYF; CDR3nt: TGTGCCAGCAGCTTAACACCGGGCGGCTACGAGCAGTACTTC; v_gene: TRBV5-5; j_gene: TRBJ2-7; abundance: .; d_gene: .